This T cell receptor beta chain emerged from a study of blood T cell repertoires in COVID-19. With V trimmed by 1 base and J by 4 bases, 3 bases remained unmatched. This CDR3 comprises 15 residues. CDR1 MGHRA and CDR2 YSYEKL come from the germline V gene. Methods used by the authors: From reference gene primer amplification, estimates of nucleated cell counts were derived. The data were produced by immunoSEQ multiplex PCR, yet TCRdb's version contains in-frame clones alone and is incomplete. From that table come the V and J calls and clone size; the DNA was used to work out D and trimming. The sample records about 140,000 clones, around 90% being singletons.

The sequence came from a woman aged 45-59 years with acute or convalescent COVID-19. The source material was peripheral blood. V usage is TRBV4-1 and J usage is TRBJ1-1; 10 positions agree with TRBD1. CDR3 protein: CASSQGGQGGTEAFF. As DNA, the CDR3 is TGCGCCAGCAGCCAAGGAGGACAGGGGGGCACTGAAGCTTTCTTT.